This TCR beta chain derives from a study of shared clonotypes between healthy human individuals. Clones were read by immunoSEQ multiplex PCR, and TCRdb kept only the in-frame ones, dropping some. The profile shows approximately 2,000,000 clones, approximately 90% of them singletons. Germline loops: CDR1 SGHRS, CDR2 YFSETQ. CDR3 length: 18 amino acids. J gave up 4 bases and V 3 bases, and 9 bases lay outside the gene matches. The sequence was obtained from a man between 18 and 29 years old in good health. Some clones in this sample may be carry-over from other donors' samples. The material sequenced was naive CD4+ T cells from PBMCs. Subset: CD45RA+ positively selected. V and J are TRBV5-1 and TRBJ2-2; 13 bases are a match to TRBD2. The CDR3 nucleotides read TGCGCCAGCAGCTGGACTAGCGGGAGTGGGATTGCCACCGGGGAGCTGTTTTTT. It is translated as CASSWTSGSGIATGELFF.